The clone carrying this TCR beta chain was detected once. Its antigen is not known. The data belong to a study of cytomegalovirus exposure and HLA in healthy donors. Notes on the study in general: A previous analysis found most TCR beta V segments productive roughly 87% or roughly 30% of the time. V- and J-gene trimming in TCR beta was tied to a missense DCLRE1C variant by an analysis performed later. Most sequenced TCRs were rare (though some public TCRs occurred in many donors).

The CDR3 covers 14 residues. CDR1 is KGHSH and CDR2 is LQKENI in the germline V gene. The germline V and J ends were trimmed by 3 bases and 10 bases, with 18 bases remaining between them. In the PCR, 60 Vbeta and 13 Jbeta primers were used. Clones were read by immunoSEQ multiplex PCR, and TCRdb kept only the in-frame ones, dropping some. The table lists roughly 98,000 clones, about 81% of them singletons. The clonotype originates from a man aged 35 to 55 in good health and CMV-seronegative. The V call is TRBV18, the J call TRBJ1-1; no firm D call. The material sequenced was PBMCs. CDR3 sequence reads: CASSPLGADSGAFF. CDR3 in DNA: TGTGCCAGCTCACCTCTTGGAGCCGACTCTGGAGCTTTCTTT.